A selection of T cell receptor beta chains follows, all from one sample in a study of blood T cell repertoires in COVID-19. The data were produced by immunoSEQ multiplex PCR, yet TCRdb's version contains in-frame clones alone and is incomplete. The sample holds a few hundred thousand clones; around nine tenths are singletons and the top ten take 1.2%. The sample taken for sequencing was PBMCs or T cells enriched from blood (not recorded which). These receptors were collected from a woman between 18 and 30 years old who had recovered from COVID-19. The CDR3 runs from the conserved cysteine through the conserved F or W. The D gene is left open where the match is weak. Clone size is stated in some rows and not others, as once, few, many or a class when expanded.

d_call j_call clone_size v_call cdr3_aa cdr3_nt
NA TRBJ1-2 NA TRBV4-1 CASSQIRQKNYGYTF TGCGCCAGCAGCCAAATCCGACAGAAGAACTATGGCTACACCTTC
NA TRBJ2-3 many TRBV12-3/TRBV12-4 CASSFSDTQYF TGTGCCAGCAGTTTCTCGGATACGCAGTATTTT
NA TRBJ1-2 NA TRBV19 CASTAGYYGYTF TGTGCCAGTACGGCAGGTTACTATGGCTACACCTTC
TRBD1 TRBJ1-5 NA TRBV7-3 CASSLGQGSQPQHF TGTGCCAGCAGCTTGGGACAGGGAAGTCAGCCCCAGCATTTT
TRBD2 TRBJ2-7 NA TRBV9 CASSVTGLSYEQYF TGTGCCAGCAGCGTAACGGGACTATCCTACGAGCAGTACTTC
NA TRBJ2-5 NA TRBV4-2 CASSQEKLLEETQYF TGTGCCAGCAGCCAAGAGAAATTACTAGAGGAGACCCAGTACTTC
NA TRBJ1-1 NA TRBV6-4 CASSLSGNTEAFF TGTGCCAGCAGCCTCTCAGGGAACACTGAAGCTTTCTTT
NA TRBJ1-1 NA TRBV15 CATSRGTPGVRAFF TGTGCCACCAGCAGAGGGACTCCCGGGGTCCGGGCTTTCTTT
NA TRBJ1-1 NA TRBV9 CASSVGVKTEEAFF TGTGCCAGCAGCGTAGGCGTCAAGACAGAGGAAGCTTTCTTT
NA TRBJ2-2 few TRBV19 CASRDRNTGELFF TGTGCCAGTAGGGACAGAAACACCGGGGAGCTGTTTTTT
TRBD1 TRBJ1-1 NA TRBV29-1 CSAGQGNTEAFF TGCAGCGCTGGACAGGGTAACACTGAAGCTTTCTTT
NA TRBJ1-1 NA TRBV2 CATLPMGRANTEAFF TGTGCCACCCTTCCCATGGGCAGGGCGAACACTGAAGCTTTCTTT
NA TRBJ1-1 NA TRBV11-1 CASSLANRGTEAFF TGTGCCAGCAGCTTAGCTAATCGGGGGACTGAAGCTTTCTTT